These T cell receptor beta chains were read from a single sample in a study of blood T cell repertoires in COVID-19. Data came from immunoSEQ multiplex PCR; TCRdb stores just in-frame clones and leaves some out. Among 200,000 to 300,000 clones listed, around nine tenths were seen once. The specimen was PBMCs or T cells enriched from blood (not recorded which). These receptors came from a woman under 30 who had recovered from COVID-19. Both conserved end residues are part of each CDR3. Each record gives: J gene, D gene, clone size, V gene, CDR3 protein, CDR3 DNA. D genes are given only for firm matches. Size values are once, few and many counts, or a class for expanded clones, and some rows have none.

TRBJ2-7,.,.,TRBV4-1,CASSQGGQGGNYEQYF,TGCGCCAGCAGCCAAGGGGGCCAGGGTGGGAACTACGAGCAGTACTTC
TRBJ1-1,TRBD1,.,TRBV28,CASSPRTGDAKTEAFF,TGTGCCAGCAGTCCCCGGACAGGGGACGCCAAGACTGAAGCTTTCTTT
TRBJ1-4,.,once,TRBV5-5,CASSLSAGNNEKLFF,TGTGCCAGCAGCTTGTCGGCAGGGAATAATGAAAAACTGTTTTTT
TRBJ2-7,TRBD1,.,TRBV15,CATSRVEGQGAYEQYF,TGTGCCACCAGCAGAGTAGAGGGACAGGGGGCCTACGAGCAGTACTTC
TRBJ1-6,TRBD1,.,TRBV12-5,CASGDGTGGTYNSPLHF,TGTGCTAGTGGGGACGGGACAGGGGGCACCTATAATTCACCCCTCCACTTT
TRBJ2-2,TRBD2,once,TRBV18,CASSTLAGNTGELFF,TGTGCCAGCTCGACCTTAGCGGGAAACACCGGGGAGCTGTTTTTT
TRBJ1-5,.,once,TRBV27,CASSLQGGSQPQHF,TGTGCCAGCAGTTTGCAGGGAGGGTCTCAGCCCCAGCATTTT
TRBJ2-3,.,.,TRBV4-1,CASSQESSTDTQYF,TGCGCCAGCAGCCAAGAGAGTAGCACAGATACGCAGTATTTT
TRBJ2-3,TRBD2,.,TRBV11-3,CASSLFPGGGALNTQYF,TGTGCCAGCAGCTTATTCCCTGGCGGGGGGGCCTTAAATACGCAGTATTTT
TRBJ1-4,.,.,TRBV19,CASTTGEGNEKLFF,TGTGCCAGTACCACCGGGGAGGGTAATGAAAAACTGTTTTTT
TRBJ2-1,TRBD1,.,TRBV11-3,CASSRQGALVDEQFF,TGTGCCAGCAGCCGACAGGGGGCCTTGGTGGATGAGCAGTTCTTC
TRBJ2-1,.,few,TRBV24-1,CATSALPQQGINEQFF,TGTGCCACCAGTGCCCTGCCCCAGCAGGGTATCAATGAGCAGTTCTTC
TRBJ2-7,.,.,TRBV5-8,CASNGEAYEQYF,TGTGCCAGCAACGGTGAAGCCTACGAGCAGTACTTC
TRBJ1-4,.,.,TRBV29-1,CSVGPTGSGEKLFF,TGCAGCGTGGGCCCCACGGGGAGCGGTGAAAAACTGTTTTTT
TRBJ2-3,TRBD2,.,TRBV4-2,CASSQGEREEYGDTQYF,TGTGCCAGCAGCCAAGGGGAGCGGGAGGAATACGGAGATACGCAGTATTTT
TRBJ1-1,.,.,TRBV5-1,CASSEGGARTEAFF,TGCGCCAGCAGTGAAGGGGGGGCGCGCACTGAAGCTTTCTTT
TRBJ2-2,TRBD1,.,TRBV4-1,CASRPFWTGGDTGELFF,TGCGCCAGCAGACCCTTTTGGACAGGGGGCGACACCGGGGAGCTGTTTTTT
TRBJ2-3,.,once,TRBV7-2,CASSLSADTQYF,TGTGCCAGCAGCTTATCGGCAGATACGCAGTATTTT
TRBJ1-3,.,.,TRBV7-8,CASSGASGNTIYF,TGTGCCAGCAGCGGGGCCTCTGGAAACACCATATATTTT
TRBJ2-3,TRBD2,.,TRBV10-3,CAIGTSDDTDTQYF,TGTGCCATCGGAACTAGCGACGACACAGATACGCAGTATTTT
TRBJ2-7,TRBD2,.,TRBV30,CAWSAGLAGGEQYF,TGTGCCTGGAGTGCCGGACTAGCGGGGGGCGAGCAGTACTTC
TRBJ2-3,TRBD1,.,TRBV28,CASSSFDRAPLVDTQYF,TGTGCCAGCAGTTCATTTGACAGGGCCCCCCTCGTAGATACGCAGTATTTT
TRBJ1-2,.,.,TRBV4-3,CASSQDHGGRGYTF,TGCGCCAGCAGCCAAGATCACGGGGGGAGAGGCTACACCTTC
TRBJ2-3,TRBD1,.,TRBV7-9,CASSGGQGPDTQYF,TGTGCCAGCAGTGGGGGACAGGGACCAGATACGCAGTATTTT
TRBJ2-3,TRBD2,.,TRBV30,CAFLAGRFSTDTQYF,TGTGCCTTTCTAGCGGGGCGGTTTAGCACAGATACGCAGTATTTT
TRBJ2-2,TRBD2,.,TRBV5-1,CASSLQGPQGLTSGDTGELFF,TGCGCCAGCAGCTTGCAGGGGCCACAGGGGCTCACTAGCGGGGACACCGGGGAGCTGTTTTTT
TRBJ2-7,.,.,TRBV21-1,CASSMTKAYEQYF,TGTGCCAGCAGCATGACAAAGGCCTACGAGCAGTACTTC
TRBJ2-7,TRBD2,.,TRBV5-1,CASSFGSGSSYEQYF,TGCGCCAGCAGCTTTGGTAGCGGGAGCTCCTACGAGCAGTACTTC
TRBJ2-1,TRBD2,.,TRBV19,CASSLSGRLHNEQFF,TGTGCCAGTAGTTTGTCCGGGAGGCTCCACAATGAGCAGTTCTTC
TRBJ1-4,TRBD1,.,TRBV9,CASSVEGQGIPATNEKLFF,TGTGCCAGCAGCGTAGAGGGACAGGGGATCCCAGCAACTAATGAAAAACTGTTTTTT
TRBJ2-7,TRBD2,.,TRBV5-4,CASSRSRTSGRYEQYF,TGTGCCAGCAGCCGATCCCGGACTAGCGGGAGGTACGAGCAGTACTTC
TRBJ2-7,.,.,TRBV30,CAWKEEGYEQYF,TGTGCCTGGAAGGAGGAAGGGTACGAGCAGTACTTC
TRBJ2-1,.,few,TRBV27,CASSLISLHNEQFF,TGTGCCAGCAGTTTGATCTCGCTACACAATGAGCAGTTCTTC
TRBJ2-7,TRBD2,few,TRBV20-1,CSASSSGTSDEQYF,TGCAGTGCTAGTTCATCCGGGACTAGCGACGAGCAGTACTTC
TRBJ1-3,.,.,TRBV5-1,CASSREVGGNTIYF,TGCGCCAGCTCCAGGGAGGTAGGCGGAAACACCATATATTTT
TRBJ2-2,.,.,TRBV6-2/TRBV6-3,CASSYPDEGANTGELFF,TGTGCCAGCAGTTATCCCGATGAGGGAGCGAACACCGGGGAGCTGTTTTTT
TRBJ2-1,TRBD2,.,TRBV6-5,CASSYSAGGHYNEQFF,TGTGCCAGCAGTTACTCGGCGGGGGGACACTACAATGAGCAGTTCTTC
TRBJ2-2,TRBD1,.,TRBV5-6,CASSSGQGYYGELFF,TGTGCCAGCAGCTCGGGACAGGGCTACTACGGGGAGCTGTTTTTT
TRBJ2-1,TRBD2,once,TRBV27,CASSLPRESSYNEQFF,TGTGCCAGCAGTCTCCCGCGGGAGTCAAGCTACAATGAGCAGTTCTTC
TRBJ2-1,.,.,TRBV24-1,CATSDWKGPTRNEQFF,TGTGCCACCAGTGATTGGAAAGGTCCGACTAGGAATGAGCAGTTCTTC
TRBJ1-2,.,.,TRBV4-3,CASSQDSGARRGYTF,TGCGCCAGCAGCCAAGATAGCGGCGCTCGGAGGGGCTACACCTTC
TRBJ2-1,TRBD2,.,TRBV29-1,CSTGTSGTHNEQFF,TGCAGCACTGGGACTAGCGGGACTCACAATGAGCAGTTCTTC
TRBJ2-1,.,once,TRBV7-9,CASSLSRGEQFF,TGTGCCAGCAGCCTGTCTCGGGGTGAGCAGTTCTTC
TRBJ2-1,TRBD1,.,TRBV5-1,CASTLDRVGPNEQFF,TGCGCCAGCACCCTCGACAGGGTGGGTCCGAATGAGCAGTTCTTC
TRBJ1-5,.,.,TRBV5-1,CASSAEGGPQHF,TGCGCCAGCAGCGCGGAAGGCGGGCCCCAGCATTTT
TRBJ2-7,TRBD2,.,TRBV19,CASSISLPGLAGDYEQYF,TGTGCCAGTAGTATCTCCCTCCCGGGACTAGCGGGAGACTACGAGCAGTACTTC
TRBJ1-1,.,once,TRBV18,CASSPGGPEAFF,TGTGCCAGCTCACCGGGAGGCCCTGAAGCTTTCTTT
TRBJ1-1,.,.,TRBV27,CASSSLRQRNTEAFF,TGTGCCAGCAGTTCGCTTCGACAGAGGAACACTGAAGCTTTCTTT
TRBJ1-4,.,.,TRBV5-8,CASSPGTSGGDEKLFF,TGTGCCAGCAGCCCGGGGACTTCCGGAGGGGATGAAAAACTGTTTTTT
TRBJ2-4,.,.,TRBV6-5,CASSLQGPGENIQYF,TGTGCCAGCAGCCTACAGGGTCCTGGGGAAAACATTCAGTACTTC
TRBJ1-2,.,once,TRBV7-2,CASSLERQVNYGYTF,TGTGCCAGCAGCTTAGAACGACAGGTTAACTATGGCTACACCTTC
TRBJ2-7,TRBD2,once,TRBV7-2,CASSQRGGTTEQYF,TGTGCCAGCAGCCAACGCGGGGGTACTACGGAGCAGTACTTC
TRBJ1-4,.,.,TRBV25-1,CASSLGGRGGNEKLFF,TGTGCCAGCAGTTTGGGCGGCCGAGGGGGTAATGAAAAACTGTTTTTT